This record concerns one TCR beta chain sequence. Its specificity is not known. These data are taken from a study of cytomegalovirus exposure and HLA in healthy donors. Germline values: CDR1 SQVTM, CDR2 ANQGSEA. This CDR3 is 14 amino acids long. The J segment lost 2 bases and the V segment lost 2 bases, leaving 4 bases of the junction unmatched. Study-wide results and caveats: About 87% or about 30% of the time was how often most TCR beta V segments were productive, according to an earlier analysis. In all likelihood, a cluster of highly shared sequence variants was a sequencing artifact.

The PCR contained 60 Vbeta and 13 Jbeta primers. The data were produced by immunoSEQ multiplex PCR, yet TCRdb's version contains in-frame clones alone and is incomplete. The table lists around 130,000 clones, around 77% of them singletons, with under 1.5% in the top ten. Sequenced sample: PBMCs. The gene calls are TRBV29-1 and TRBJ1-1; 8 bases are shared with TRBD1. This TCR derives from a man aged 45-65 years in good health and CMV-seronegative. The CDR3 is CSVETTGANTEAFF. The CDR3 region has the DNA TGCAGCGTTGAAACGACAGGGGCCAACACTGAAGCTTTCTTT.